This T cell receptor (beta chain) appears in the sequencing data of a study of blood T cell repertoires in COVID-19. Trimming stripped 6 bases from V and 6 bases from J, with 9 bases between. The CDR3 sequence is 11 residues long. Germline values: CDR1 MNHEY, CDR2 SVGEGT. The repertoire was sequenced with immunoSEQ multiplex PCR; TCRdb's copy has only in-frame clones and lacks some. This sample has roughly 220,000 clones, with around 89% found just once. The rearrangement links TRBV6-2 or TRBV6-3 to TRBJ2-7; the D is unclear. The sequence was obtained from a man younger than 40 who had been exposed to COVID-19. The sequenced sample was PBMCs or T cells enriched from blood (not recorded which). In nucleotides, the CDR3 is TGTGCCAGCAGCCTCCCCCGCGAGCAGTACTTC. Translation: CASSLPREQYF.